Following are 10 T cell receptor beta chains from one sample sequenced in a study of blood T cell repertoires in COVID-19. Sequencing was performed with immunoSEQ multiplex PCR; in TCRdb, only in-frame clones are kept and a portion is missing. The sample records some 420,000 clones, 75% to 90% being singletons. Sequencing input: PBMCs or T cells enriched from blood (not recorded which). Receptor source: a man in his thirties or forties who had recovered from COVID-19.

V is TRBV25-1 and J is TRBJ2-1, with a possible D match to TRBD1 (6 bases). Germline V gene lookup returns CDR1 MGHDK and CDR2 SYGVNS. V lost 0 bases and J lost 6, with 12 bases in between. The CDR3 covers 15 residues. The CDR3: CASSEYSQGLNEQFF. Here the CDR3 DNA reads TGTGCCAGCAGTGAATATAGCCAGGGGCTCAATGAGCAGTTCTTC.

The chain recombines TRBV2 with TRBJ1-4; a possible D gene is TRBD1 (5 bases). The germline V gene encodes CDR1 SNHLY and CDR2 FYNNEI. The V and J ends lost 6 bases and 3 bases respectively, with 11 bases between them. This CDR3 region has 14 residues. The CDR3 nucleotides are TGTGCCAGCAGGGCTCAGACAGCTAATGAAAAACTGTTTTTT. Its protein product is CASRAQTANEKLFF.

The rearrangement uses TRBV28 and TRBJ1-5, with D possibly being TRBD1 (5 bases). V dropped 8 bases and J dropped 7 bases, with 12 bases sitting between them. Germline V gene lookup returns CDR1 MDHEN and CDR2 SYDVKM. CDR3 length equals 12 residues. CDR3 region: CASAAGPQPQHF. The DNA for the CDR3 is TGTGCCAGCGCAGCAGGGCCCCAGCCCCAGCATTTT.

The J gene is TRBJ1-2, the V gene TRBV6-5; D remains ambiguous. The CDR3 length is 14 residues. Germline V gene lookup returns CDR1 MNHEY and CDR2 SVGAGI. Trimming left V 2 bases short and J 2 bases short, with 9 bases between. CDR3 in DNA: TGTGCCAGCAGTTACGGGTACAGCAACTATGGCTACACCTTC. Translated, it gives CASSYGYSNYGYTF.

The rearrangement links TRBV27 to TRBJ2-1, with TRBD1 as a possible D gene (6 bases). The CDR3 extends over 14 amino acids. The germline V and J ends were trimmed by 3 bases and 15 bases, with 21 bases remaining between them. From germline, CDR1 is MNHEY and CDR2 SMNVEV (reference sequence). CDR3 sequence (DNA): TGTGCCAGCAGTTTCGGGTATGAGGCAGGGGATGCGTTCTTC. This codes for CASSFGYEAGDAFF.

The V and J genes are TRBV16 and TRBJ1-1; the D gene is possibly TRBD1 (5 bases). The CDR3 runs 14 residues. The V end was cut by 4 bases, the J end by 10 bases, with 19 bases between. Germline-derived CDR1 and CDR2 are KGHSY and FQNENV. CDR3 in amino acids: CASSRLTTGVVAFF. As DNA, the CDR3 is TGTGCCAGCAGCCGACTTACTACAGGAGTTGTAGCTTTCTTT.

Here the CDR3 DNA reads TGTGCCAGCAGTGAAGCACGGACAGGGAACACTGAAGCTTTCTTT. This sequence encodes CASSEARTGNTEAFF. The rearrangement joins TRBV2 to TRBJ1-1; 7 bases fit TRBD1. CDR3 length: 15 amino acids. CDR1 and CDR2 from the germline V gene are SNHLY and FYNNEI. The V segment lost 0 bases and the J segment 1 base; nucleotides outside the gene matches: 2.

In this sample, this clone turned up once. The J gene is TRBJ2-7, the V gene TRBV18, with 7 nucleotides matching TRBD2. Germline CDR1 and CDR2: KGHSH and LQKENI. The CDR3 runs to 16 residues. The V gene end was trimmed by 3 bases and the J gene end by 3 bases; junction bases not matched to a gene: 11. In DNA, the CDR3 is TGTGCCAGCTCACCCGATCAACTAGCGAACCACTACGAGCAGTACTTC. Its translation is CASSPDQLANHYEQYF.

The CDR3 bases are TGTGCCAGCAGTTTAACCCGCGCGGGACTAGGTCCCACCGGGGAGCTGTTTTTT. It specifies CASSLTRAGLGPTGELFF. This chain uses TRBV28 with TRBJ2-2; 8 positions agree with TRBD2. The length of the CDR3 is 18 residues. The V and J ends lost 2 bases and 4 bases, in that order; junction bases with no gene match: 12. Germline CDR1 MDHEN, CDR2 SYDVKM.

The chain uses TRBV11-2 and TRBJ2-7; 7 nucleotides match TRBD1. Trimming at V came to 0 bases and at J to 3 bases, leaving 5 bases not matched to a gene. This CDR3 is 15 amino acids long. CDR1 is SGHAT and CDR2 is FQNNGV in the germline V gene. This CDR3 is CASSLDRDRYYEQYF. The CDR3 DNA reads TGTGCCAGCAGCTTAGACCGGGACAGATACTACGAGCAGTACTTC.